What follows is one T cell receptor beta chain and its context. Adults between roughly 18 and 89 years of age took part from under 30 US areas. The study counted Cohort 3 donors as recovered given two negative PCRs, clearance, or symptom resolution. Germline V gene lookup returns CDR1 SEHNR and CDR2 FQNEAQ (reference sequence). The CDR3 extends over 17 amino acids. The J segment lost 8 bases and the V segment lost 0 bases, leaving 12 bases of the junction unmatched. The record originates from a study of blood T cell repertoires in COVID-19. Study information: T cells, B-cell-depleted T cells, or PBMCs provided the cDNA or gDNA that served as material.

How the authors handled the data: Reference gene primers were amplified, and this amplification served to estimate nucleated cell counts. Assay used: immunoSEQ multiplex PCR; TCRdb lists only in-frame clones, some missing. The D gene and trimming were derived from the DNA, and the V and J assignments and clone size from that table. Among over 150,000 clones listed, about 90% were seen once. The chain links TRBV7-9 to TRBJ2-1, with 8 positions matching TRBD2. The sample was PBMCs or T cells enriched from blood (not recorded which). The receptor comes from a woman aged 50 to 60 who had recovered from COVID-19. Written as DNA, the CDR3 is TGTGCCAGCAGCTTAGCGCAAGGGGTAGCGGGGTCCCATGAGCAGTTCTTC. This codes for CASSLAQGVAGSHEQFF. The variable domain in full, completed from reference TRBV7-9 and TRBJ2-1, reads DTGVSQNPRHKITKRGQNVTFRCDPISEHNRLYWYRQTLGQGPEFLTYFQNEAQLEKSRLLSDRFSAERPKGSFSTLEIQRTEQGDSAMYLCASSLAQGVAGSHEQFFGPGTRLTVL.